This T cell receptor beta chain was sequenced for a study of blood T cells in healthy people across ages. Germline-derived CDR1 and CDR2 are SGHDN and FVKESK. This CDR3 has 15 residues. Trimming cost V 4 bases and J 6 bases; bases outside gene matches: 5. Together with a sample-barcoded 5' primer, a J-beta primer mix was included in a second PCR lasting 7 to 11 cycles. From the 5' RACE reads, TCRdb called clonotypes with MiXCR, one entry per CDR3 protein. The table lists around 780,000 distinct CDR3 sequences, around a quarter of them singletons, with around 3% in the top ten. This sample also appeared in a second study, on T cells of mothers and their children. From that study: Nine systemically healthy Caucasian donors: three mothers, six children.

The receptor comes from a boy aged 5 to 17 in good health. The rearrangement uses TRBV14 and TRBJ2-7, with 14 bases identical to TRBD2. The sample was blood. CDR3 in DNA: TGTGCCAGCAGCCGAGGACTAGCGGGGGGAACCGAGCAGTACTTC. It yields the protein CASSRGLAGGTEQYF.